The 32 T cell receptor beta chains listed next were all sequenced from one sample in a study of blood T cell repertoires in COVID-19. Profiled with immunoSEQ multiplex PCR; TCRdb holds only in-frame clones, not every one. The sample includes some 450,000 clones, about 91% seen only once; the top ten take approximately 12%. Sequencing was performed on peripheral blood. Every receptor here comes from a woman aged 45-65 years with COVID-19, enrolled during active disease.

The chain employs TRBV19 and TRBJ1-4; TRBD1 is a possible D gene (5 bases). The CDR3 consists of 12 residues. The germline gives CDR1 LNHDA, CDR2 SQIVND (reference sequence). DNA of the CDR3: TGTGCTTCCGGGCAGGGAAAGGAAAAACTGTTTTTT. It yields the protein CASGQGKEKLFF.

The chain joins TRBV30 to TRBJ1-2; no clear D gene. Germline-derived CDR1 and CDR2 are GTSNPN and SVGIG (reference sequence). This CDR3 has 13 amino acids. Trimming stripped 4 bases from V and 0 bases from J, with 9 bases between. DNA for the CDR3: TGTGCCTGGAATCCGGGAGCTAACTATGGCTACACCTTC. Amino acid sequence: CAWNPGANYGYTF.

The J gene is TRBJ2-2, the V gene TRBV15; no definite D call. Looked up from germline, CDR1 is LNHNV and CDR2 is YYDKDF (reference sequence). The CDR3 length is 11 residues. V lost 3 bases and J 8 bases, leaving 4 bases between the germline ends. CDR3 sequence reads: CATSSIGELFF. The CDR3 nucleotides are TGTGCCACCAGCAGTATAGGGGAGCTGTTTTTT.

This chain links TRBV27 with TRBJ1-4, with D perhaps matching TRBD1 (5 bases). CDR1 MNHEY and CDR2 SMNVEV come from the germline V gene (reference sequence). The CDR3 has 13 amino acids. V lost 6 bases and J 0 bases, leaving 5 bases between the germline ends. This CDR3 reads CASRTATNEKLFF. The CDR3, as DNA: TGTGCCAGCAGGACAGCAACTAATGAAAAACTGTTTTTT. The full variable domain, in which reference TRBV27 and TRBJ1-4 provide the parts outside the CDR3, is EAQVTQNPRYLITVTGKKLTVTCSQNMNHEYMSWYRQDPGLGLRQIYYSMNVEVTDKGDVPEGYKVSRKEKRNFPLILESPSPNQTSLYFCASRTATNEKLFFGSGTQLSVL.

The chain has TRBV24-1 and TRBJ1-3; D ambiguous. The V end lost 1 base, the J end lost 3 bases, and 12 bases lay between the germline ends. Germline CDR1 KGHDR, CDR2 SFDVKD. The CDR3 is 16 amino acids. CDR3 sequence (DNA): TGTGCCACCAGTGATTTAACAGCCGGGAGTGGAAACACCATATATTTT. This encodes CATSDLTAGSGNTIYF.

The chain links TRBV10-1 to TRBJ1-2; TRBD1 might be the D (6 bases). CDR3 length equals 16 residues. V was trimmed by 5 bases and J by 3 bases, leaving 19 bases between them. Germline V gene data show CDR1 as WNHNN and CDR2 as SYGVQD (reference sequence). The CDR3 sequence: CASSQTGLRRDYGYTF. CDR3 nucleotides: TGCGCCAGCAGTCAGACAGGATTGAGAAGGGACTATGGCTACACCTTC.

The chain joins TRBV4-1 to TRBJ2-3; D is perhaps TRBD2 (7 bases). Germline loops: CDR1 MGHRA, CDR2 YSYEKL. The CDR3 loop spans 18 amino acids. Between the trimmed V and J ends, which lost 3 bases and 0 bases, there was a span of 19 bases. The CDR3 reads CASSQRGGPIASTDTQYF. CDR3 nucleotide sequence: TGCGCCAGCAGCCAGAGGGGGGGGCCCATAGCGAGCACAGATACGCAGTATTTT.

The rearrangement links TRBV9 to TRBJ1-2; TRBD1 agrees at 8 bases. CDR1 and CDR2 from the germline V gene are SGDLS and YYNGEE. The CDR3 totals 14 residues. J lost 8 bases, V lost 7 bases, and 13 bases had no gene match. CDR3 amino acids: CASFGTGEMEGYTF. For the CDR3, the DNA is TGTGCCAGCTTCGGGACAGGCGAAATGGAAGGCTACACCTTC. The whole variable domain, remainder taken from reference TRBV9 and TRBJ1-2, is DSGVTQTPKHLITATGQRVTLRCSPRSGDLSVYWYQQSLDQGLQFLIQYYNGEERAKGNILERFSAQQFPDLHSELNLSSLELGDSALYFCASFGTGEMEGYTFGSGTRLTVV.

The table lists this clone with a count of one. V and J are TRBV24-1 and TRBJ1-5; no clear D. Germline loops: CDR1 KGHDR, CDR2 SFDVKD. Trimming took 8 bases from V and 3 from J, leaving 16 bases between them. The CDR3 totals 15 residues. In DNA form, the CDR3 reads TGTGCCACCAAGCGCCGCCCGTCAAACAATCAGCCCCAGCATTTT. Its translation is CATKRRPSNNQPQHF.

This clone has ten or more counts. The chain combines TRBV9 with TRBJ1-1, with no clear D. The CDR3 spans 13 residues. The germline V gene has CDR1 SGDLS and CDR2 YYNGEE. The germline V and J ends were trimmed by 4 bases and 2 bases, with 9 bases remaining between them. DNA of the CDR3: TGTGCCAGCAGCCTGCGGTTTAACACTGAAGCTTTCTTT. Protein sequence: CASSLRFNTEAFF.

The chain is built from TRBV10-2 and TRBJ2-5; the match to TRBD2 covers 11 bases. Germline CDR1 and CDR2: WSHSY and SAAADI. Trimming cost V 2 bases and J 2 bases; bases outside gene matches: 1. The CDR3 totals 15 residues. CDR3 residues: CASSETSGGQETQYF. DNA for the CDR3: TGCGCCAGCAGTGAGACTAGCGGGGGACAAGAGACCCAGTACTTC.

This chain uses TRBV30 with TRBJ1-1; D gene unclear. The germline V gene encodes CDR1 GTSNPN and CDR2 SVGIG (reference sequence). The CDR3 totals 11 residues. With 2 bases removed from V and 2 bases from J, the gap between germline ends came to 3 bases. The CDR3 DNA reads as TGTGCCTGGAGTACAAACACTGAAGCTTTCTTT. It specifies CAWSTNTEAFF. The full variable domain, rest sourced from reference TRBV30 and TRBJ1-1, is SQTIHQWPATLVQPVGSPLSLECTVEGTSNPNLYWYRQAAGRGLQLLFYSVGIGQISSEVPQNLSASRPQDRQFILSSKKLLLSDSGFYLCAWSTNTEAFFGQGTRLTVV.

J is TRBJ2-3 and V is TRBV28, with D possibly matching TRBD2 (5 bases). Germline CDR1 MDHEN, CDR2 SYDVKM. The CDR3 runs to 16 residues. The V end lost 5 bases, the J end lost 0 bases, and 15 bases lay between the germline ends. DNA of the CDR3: TGTGCCAGCAGTACCGGAGGAGACCCTAGCACAGATACGCAGTATTTT. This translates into CASSTGGDPSTDTQYF.

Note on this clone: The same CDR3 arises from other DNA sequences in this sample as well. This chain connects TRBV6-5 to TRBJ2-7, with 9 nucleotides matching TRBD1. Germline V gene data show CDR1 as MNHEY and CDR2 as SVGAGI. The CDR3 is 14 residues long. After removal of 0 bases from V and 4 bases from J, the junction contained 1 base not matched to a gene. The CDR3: CASSYSDRGYEQYF. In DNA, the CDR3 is TGTGCCAGCAGTTACTCGGACAGGGGATACGAGCAGTACTTC.

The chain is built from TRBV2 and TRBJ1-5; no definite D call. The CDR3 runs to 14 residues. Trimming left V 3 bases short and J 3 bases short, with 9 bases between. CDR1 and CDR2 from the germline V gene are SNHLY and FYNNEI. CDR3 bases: TGTGCCAGCAGTGACCGGGTCTTCAATCAGCCCCAGCATTTT. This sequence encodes CASSDRVFNQPQHF. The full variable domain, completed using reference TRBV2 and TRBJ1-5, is EPEVTQTPSHQVTQMGQEVILRCVPISNHLYFYWYRQILGQKVEFLVSFYNNEISEKSEIFDDQFSVERPDGSNFTLKIRSTKLEDSAMYFCASSDRVFNQPQHFGDGTRLSIL.

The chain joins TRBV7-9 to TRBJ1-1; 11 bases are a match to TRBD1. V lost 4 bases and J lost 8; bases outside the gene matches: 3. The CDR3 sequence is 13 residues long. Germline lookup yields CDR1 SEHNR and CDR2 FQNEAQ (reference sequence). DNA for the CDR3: TGTGCCAGCAGCTGGGACAGGGGGACCGAAGCTTTCTTT. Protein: CASSWDRGTEAFF.

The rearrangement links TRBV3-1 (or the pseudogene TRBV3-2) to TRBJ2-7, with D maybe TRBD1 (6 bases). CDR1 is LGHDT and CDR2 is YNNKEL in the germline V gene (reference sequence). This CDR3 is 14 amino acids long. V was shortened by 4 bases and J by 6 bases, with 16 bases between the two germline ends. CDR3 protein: CASSLGGPSREQYF. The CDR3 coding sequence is TGTGCCAGCAGCCTTGGGGGCCCATCTCGCGAGCAGTACTTC.

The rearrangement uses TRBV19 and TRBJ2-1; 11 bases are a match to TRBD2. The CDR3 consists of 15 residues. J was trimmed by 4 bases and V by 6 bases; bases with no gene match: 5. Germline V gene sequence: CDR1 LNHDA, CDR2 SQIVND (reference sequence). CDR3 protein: CASRGLAGLYNEQFF. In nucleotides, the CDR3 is TGTGCCAGTAGAGGACTAGCGGGTCTTTACAATGAGCAGTTCTTC.

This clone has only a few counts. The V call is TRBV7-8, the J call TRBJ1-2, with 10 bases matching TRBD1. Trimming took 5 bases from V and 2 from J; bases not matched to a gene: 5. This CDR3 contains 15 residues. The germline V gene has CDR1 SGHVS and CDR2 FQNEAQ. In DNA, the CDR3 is TGTGCCAGCAGCCCCAGGACAGGGGGAAACTATGGCTACACCTTC. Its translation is CASSPRTGGNYGYTF.

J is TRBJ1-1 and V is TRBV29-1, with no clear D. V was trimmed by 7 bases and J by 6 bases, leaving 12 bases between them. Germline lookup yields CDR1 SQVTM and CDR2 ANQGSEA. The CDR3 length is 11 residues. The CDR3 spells CSARRGPEAFF. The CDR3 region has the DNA TGCAGCGCCAGAAGAGGTCCTGAAGCTTTCTTT.

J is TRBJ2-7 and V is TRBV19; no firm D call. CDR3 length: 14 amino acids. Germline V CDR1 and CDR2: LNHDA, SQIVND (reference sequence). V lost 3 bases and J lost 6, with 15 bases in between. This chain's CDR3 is CASSIGPSPAEQYF. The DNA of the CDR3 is TGTGCCAGTAGTATTGGGCCAAGCCCGGCCGAGCAGTACTTC.

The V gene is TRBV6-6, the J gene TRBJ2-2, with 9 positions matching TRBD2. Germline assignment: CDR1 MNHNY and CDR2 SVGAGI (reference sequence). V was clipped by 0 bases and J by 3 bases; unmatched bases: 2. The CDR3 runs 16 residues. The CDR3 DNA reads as TGTGCCAGCAGTTACTCGTTAGCGGGGGACACCGGGGAGCTGTTTTTT. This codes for CASSYSLAGDTGELFF.

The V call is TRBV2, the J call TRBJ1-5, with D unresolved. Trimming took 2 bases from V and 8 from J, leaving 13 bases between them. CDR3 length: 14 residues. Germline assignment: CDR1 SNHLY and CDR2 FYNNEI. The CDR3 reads CASSEKGGLKPQHF. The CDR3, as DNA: TGTGCCAGCAGTGAAAAGGGAGGGCTGAAGCCCCAGCATTTT.

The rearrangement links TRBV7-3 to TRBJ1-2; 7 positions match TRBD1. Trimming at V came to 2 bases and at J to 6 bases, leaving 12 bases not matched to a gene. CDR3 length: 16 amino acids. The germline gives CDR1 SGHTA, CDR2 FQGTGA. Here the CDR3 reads CASSLGGYDRDNGYTF. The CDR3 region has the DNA TGTGCCAGCAGCTTAGGCGGTTATGACAGGGATAATGGCTACACCTTC.

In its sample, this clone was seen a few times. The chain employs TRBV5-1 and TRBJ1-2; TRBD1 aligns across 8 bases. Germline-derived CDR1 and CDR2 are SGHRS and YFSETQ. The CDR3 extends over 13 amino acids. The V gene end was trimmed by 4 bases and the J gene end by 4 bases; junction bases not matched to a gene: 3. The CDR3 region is CASSVDRGYGYTF. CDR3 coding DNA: TGCGCCAGCAGCGTCGACAGGGGCTATGGCTACACCTTC. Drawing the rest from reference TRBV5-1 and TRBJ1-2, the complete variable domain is KAGVTQTPRYLIKTRGQQVTLSCSPISGHRSVSWYQQTPGQGLQFLFEYFSETQRNKGNFPGRFSGRQFSNSRSEMNVSTLELGDSALYLCASSVDRGYGYTFGSGTRLTVV.

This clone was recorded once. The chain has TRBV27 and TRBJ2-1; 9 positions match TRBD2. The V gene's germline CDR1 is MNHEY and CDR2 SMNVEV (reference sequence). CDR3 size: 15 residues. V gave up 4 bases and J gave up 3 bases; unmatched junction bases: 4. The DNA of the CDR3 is TGTGCCAGCAGTTCCCTAGCGGGACGCTACAATGAGCAGTTCTTC. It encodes CASSSLAGRYNEQFF.

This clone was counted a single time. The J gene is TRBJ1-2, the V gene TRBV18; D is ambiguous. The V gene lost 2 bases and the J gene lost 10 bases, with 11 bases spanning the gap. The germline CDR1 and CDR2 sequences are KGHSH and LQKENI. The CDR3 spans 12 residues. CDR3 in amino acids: CASSPDSYSYTF. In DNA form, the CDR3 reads TGTGCCAGCTCACCAGACTCTTACTCCTACACCTTC.

CDR3 loop: CASRPRPGTGTGPYEQYF. CDR3 sequence (DNA): TGTGCCAGCAGACCTCGTCCCGGGACAGGGACTGGGCCCTACGAGCAGTACTTC. V and J are TRBV27 and TRBJ2-7, with 9 bases fitting TRBD1. With 6 bases clipped from V and 2 bases from J, the junction kept 17 bases outside the gene matches. Germline-derived CDR1 and CDR2 are MNHEY and SMNVEV (reference sequence). The CDR3 has 18 residues.

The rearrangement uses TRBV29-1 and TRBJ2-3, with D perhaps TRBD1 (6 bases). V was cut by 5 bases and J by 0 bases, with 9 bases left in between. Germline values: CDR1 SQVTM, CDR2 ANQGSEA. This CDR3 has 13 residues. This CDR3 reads CSVKGQSTDTQYF. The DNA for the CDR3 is TGCAGCGTTAAAGGACAGAGCACAGATACGCAGTATTTT.

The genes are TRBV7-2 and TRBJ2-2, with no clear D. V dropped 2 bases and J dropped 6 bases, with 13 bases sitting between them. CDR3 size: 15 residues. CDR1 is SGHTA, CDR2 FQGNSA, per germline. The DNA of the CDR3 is TGTGCCAGCAGCTTATCAAGACTCCTGTCCGGGGAGCTGTTTTTT. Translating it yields CASSLSRLLSGELFF.

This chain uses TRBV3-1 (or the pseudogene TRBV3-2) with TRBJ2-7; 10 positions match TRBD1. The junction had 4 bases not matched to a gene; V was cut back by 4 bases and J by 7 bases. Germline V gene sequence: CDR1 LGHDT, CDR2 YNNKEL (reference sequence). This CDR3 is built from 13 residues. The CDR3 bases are TGTGCCAGCAGCCGGACAGGGGGAGGTGAGCAGTACTTC. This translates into CASSRTGGGEQYF.

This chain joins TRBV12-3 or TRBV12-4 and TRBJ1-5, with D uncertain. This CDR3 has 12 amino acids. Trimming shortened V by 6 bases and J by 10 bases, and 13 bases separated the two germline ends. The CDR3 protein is CASSPFGRPQHF. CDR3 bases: TGTGCCAGCAGCCCCTTTGGGCGCCCCCAGCATTTT.